This record concerns one T cell receptor beta chain sequence. Antigen specificity is unknown. The sample originates from a study of cytomegalovirus exposure and HLA in healthy donors. Primers included in the PCR were 60 Vbeta and 13 Jbeta primers. Sequencing used immunoSEQ multiplex PCR; TCRdb keeps in-frame clones, though not all of them. The sample includes about 69,000 clones, 76% of them seen just once. Participants comprised healthy donors of bone marrow. The study's findings and limits: An observed cluster of highly shared sequence variants was recorded as a likely sequencing artifact.

Sequencing was carried out using PBMCs. The TCR sequence derives from a man younger than 35 in good health and CMV-seronegative.

The CDR3 reads CAISTEETQYF. As DNA, the CDR3 is TGTGCCATCTCGACAGAAGAGACCCAGTACTTC. This chain links TRBV10-3 with TRBJ2-5, with D possibly being TRBD1 (5 bases). Trimming cost V 8 bases and J 3 bases, with 7 bases left between them. This CDR3 region has 11 residues. From germline, CDR1 is ENHRY and CDR2 SYGVKD.